One sample yielded the 23 T cell receptor beta chains listed below, sequenced in a study of blood T cell repertoires in COVID-19. The data were produced by immunoSEQ multiplex PCR, yet TCRdb's version contains in-frame clones alone and is incomplete. The table records 66,000 or so clones, around 77% of them present only once. The sequenced material came from peripheral blood. These TCRs come from a human donor in a cohort sampled during active COVID-19.

The chain recombines TRBV28 with TRBJ2-7, with TRBD1 matching over 10 bases. The CDR3 covers 16 residues. Germline V gene data show CDR1 as MDHEN and CDR2 as SYDVKM. With V trimmed by 5 bases and J by 4 bases, 11 bases remained unmatched. CDR3 amino acids: CASSDLWGQGTYEQYF. In DNA form, the CDR3 reads TGTGCCAGCAGTGACCTCTGGGGACAGGGGACTTACGAGCAGTACTTC.

This chain uses TRBV5-1 with TRBJ2-3; TRBD1 might be the D (6 bases). V gave up 4 bases and J gave up 0 bases, with 12 bases separating them. Germline-derived CDR1 and CDR2 are SGHRS and YFSETQ. The CDR3 has 15 residues. For the CDR3, the DNA is TGCGCCAGCAGCAACACAGGGAGTAGCACAGATACGCAGTATTTT. Its translation: CASSNTGSSTDTQYF.

This chain joins TRBV5-1 and TRBJ2-3; D uncertain. The V gene lost 0 bases and the J gene lost 3 bases, with 11 bases spanning the gap. Germline V gives CDR1 SGHRS, CDR2 YFSETQ. CDR3 length equals 15 residues. Here the CDR3 DNA reads TGCGCCAGCAGCTTGGAGGCGCCCGGGACAGATACGCAGTATTTT. The encoded protein is CASSLEAPGTDTQYF.

This sequence joins TRBV27 and TRBJ1-2; 7 positions agree with TRBD1. This CDR3 has 13 residues. Germline V CDR1 and CDR2: MNHEY, SMNVEV (reference sequence). The V gene end was trimmed by 6 bases and the J gene end by 3 bases; junction bases not matched to a gene: 4. The CDR3 DNA reads as TGTGCCAGCAGCCGGGACAGCTACTATGGCTACACCTTC. It is translated as CASSRDSYYGYTF.

The chain joins TRBV9 to TRBJ2-1; D is ambiguous. This CDR3 region has 13 residues. The V gene lost 0 bases and the J gene lost 6 bases, with 7 bases spanning the gap. The germline V gene has CDR1 SGDLS and CDR2 YYNGEE. The CDR3 DNA is TGTGCCAGCAGCGTAGCAAGCTCCAATGAGCAGTTCTTC. It translates to CASSVASSNEQFF. Using reference TRBV9 and TRBJ2-1 for the parts outside the CDR3, the full variable domain is DSGVTQTPKHLITATGQRVTLRCSPRSGDLSVYWYQQSLDQGLQFLIQYYNGEERAKGNILERFSAQQFPDLHSELNLSSLELGDSALYFCASSVASSNEQFFGPGTRLTVL.

The chain combines TRBV6-2 or TRBV6-3 with TRBJ1-1; 8 bases fit TRBD1. The CDR3 totals 15 residues. Germline CDR1 reads MNHEY; CDR2 reads SVGEGT. V shed 6 bases, J shed 7 bases, and the junction held 13 bases outside the gene matches. This CDR3 is CASSRPQGAKNEAFF. For the CDR3, the DNA is TGTGCCAGCAGCCGACCTCAGGGGGCTAAAAATGAAGCTTTCTTT.

The chain has TRBV6-6 and TRBJ2-3; 7 bases match TRBD1. This CDR3 has 15 residues. The V segment lost 6 bases and the J segment 0 bases; nucleotides outside the gene matches: 6. Per germline, CDR1 MNHNY and CDR2 SVGAGI (reference sequence). The CDR3 is CASSEGADSTDTQYF. CDR3 DNA: TGTGCCAGCAGCGAGGGGGCAGATAGCACAGATACGCAGTATTTT.

The rearrangement joins TRBV7-8 to TRBJ2-5; D gene ambiguous. Trimming stripped 5 bases from V and 2 bases from J, with 12 bases between. This CDR3 has 14 residues. CDR1 is SGHVS and CDR2 is FQNEAQ in the germline V gene. The chain's CDR3 is CASSPRLVQETQYF. In DNA, the CDR3 is TGTGCCAGCAGCCCCAGACTGGTTCAAGAGACCCAGTACTTC.

The rearrangement joins TRBV7-9 to TRBJ1-3; D remains unclear. The ends were cut back, 4 bases at V and 4 bases at J, with 14 bases in the middle. Per germline, CDR1 SEHNR and CDR2 FQNEAQ (reference sequence). The CDR3 spans 15 residues. This chain's CDR3 is CASSYLAGSGNTIYF. The CDR3 region has the DNA TGTGCCAGCAGCTACCTTGCGGGGTCCGGAAACACCATATATTTT.

This clone appeared a few times. The chain joins TRBV19 to TRBJ1-5, with 12 positions matching TRBD1. V trimming: 9 bases; J trimming: 6 bases; junction bases outside the gene matches: 9. CDR1 is LNHDA, CDR2 SQIVND, per germline (reference sequence). The CDR3 totals 15 residues. The chain's CDR3 is CASCPGTGGGQPQHF. CDR3 sequence (DNA): TGTGCCAGCTGTCCCGGGACAGGGGGCGGTCAGCCCCAGCATTTT.

The chain uses TRBV5-5 and TRBJ2-4, with 10 bases aligning to TRBD1. The length of the CDR3 is 16 residues. The germline gives CDR1 SGHKS, CDR2 YYEKEE (reference sequence). Trimming at V came to 4 bases and at J to 8 bases, leaving 12 bases not matched to a gene. The CDR3 DNA is TGTGCCAGCAGCCCGAGATACGGACAGGGGGTAGACATTCAGTACTTC. Amino acid sequence: CASSPRYGQGVDIQYF.

The V and J genes are TRBV7-2 and TRBJ1-6; 8 bases align to TRBD1. This CDR3 contains 14 residues. After removal of 3 bases from V and 10 bases from J, the junction contained 5 bases not matched to a gene. Germline loops: CDR1 SGHTA, CDR2 FQGNSA. The CDR3 coding sequence is TGTGCCAGCAGCTTTCGGACAGGGAGCTCACCCCTCCACTTT. Translated: CASSFRTGSSPLHF.

In this sample, this clone turned up once. The V and J genes are TRBV5-1 and TRBJ2-3; a weak D match, TRBD2 (6 bases). Germline V gene sequence: CDR1 SGHRS, CDR2 YFSETQ. The CDR3 loop spans 14 amino acids. Trimming cost V 4 bases and J 4 bases, with 13 bases left between them. The CDR3 DNA sequence: TGCGCCAGCAGCCCTTCTAGCGAGGCAGATACGCAGTATTTT. Residues: CASSPSSEADTQYF.

The rearrangement uses TRBV7-6 and TRBJ2-7, with TRBD1 identical over 7 bases. The V and J ends lost 5 bases and 2 bases, in that order; junction bases with no gene match: 3. Germline loops: CDR1 SGHVS, CDR2 FNYEAQ. The CDR3 has 13 residues. The CDR3 loop reads CASSQGTAYEQYF. In DNA, the CDR3 is TGTGCCAGCAGCCAGGGGACAGCCTACGAGCAGTACTTC.

The rearrangement links TRBV28 to TRBJ1-4; maybe TRBD1 (6 bases). The V end was cut by 4 bases, the J end by 6 bases, with 12 bases between. The CDR3 sequence is 14 residues long. The germline CDR1 and CDR2 sequences are MDHEN and SYDVKM. The CDR3 here is CASSSRQADEKLFF. DNA for the CDR3: TGTGCCAGCAGTTCGAGACAGGCGGATGAAAAACTGTTTTTT. Using reference TRBV28 and TRBJ1-4 for the parts outside the CDR3, the full variable domain is DVKVTQSSRYLVKRTGEKVFLECVQDMDHENMFWYRQDPGLGLRLIYFSYDVKMKEKGDIPEGYSVSREKKERFSLILESASTNQTSMYLCASSSRQADEKLFFGSGTQLSVL.

The chain combines TRBV29-1 with TRBJ1-5; D perhaps matches TRBD1 (6 bases). CDR1 is SQVTM, CDR2 ANQGSEA, per germline. V lost 5 bases to trimming and J lost 5 bases, with 10 bases between them. The CDR3 sequence is 12 residues long. CDR3 in DNA: TGCAGCGTTCAGGGGAATGATCAGCCCCAGCATTTT. Translation gives CSVQGNDQPQHF. Supplemented by reference TRBV29-1 and TRBJ1-5, the full variable domain reads SAVISQKPSRDICQRGTSLTIQCQVDSQVTMMFWYRQQPGQSLTLIATANQGSEATYESGFVIDKFPISRPNLTFSTLTVSNMSPEDSSIYLCSVQGNDQPQHFGDGTRLSIL.

The V and J genes are TRBV20-1 and TRBJ1-5; TRBD1 is a possible D gene (5 bases). Germline-derived CDR1 and CDR2 are DFQATT and SNEGSKA (reference sequence). The CDR3 runs to 14 residues. V was pared by 3 bases and J by 3 bases, with 12 bases between. The CDR3 loop is CSASSQGLNQPQHF. The DNA for the CDR3 is TGCAGTGCTAGTTCCCAGGGCCTCAATCAGCCCCAGCATTTT.

V usage is TRBV7-2 and J usage is TRBJ2-1; 8 nucleotides line up with TRBD2. Germline V gene sequence: CDR1 SGHTA, CDR2 FQGNSA. The CDR3 has 19 amino acids. V trimming: 4 bases; J trimming: 6 bases; junction bases outside the gene matches: 20. CDR3 in DNA: TGTGCCAGCAGCTCCTCCCGTGGCGTCCCGGGACTAGGCTCCAATGAGCAGTTCTTC. This codes for CASSSSRGVPGLGSNEQFF.

DNA of the CDR3: TGTGCCAGCAGGGCTAGCGGGAGGCTAAGCACAGATACGCAGTATTTT. Translation: CASRASGRLSTDTQYF. This chain uses TRBV21-1 with TRBJ2-3; TRBD2 is taken as the D call from the table, unchecked against the DNA. TRBV21-1 is described as a pseudogene. This CDR3 has 16 residues.

The CDR3 DNA reads TGTGCCAGTAGTATCGGACAGGTTTCACCCCTCCACTTT. It translates to CASSIGQVSPLHF. The V and J genes are TRBV19 and TRBJ1-6; 7 positions match TRBD1. Unmatched junction bases numbered 2, after V lost 3 bases and J lost 9 bases. The length of the CDR3 is 13 residues. Per germline, CDR1 LNHDA and CDR2 SQIVND (reference sequence).

The chain couples TRBV21-1 to TRBJ2-1; the D segment call TRBD1 is taken from the table without a DNA check. TRBV21-1 is listed as a pseudogene. The CDR3 extends over 17 amino acids. The CDR3 protein is CASSNPTPDRRNNEQFF. The CDR3 DNA is TGTGCCAGCAGCAACCCTACACCTGACAGGCGCAACAATGAGCAGTTCTTC.

Only a few counts were recorded for this clone. The V and J genes are TRBV5-4 and TRBJ2-2; a possible D gene is TRBD1 (6 bases). CDR1 is SGHNT and CDR2 is YYREEE in the germline V gene (reference sequence). Trimming shortened V by 4 bases and J by 8 bases, and 21 bases separated the two germline ends. This CDR3 is 16 amino acids long. CDR3 nucleotide sequence: TGTGCCAGCAGCATTAGCGCGGACCGGACAGTTGGGGAGCTGTTTTTT. Its translation: CASSISADRTVGELFF.

This chain joins TRBV5-6 and TRBJ2-5; D might be TRBD1 (6 bases). CDR1 and CDR2 (germline): SGHDT, YYEEEE. V lost 4 bases, J lost 5 bases, and 15 bases lay in between. CDR3 length: 14 amino acids. Here the CDR3 reads CASSVTGPHETQYF. Written as DNA, the CDR3 is TGTGCCAGCAGCGTAACAGGGCCTCATGAGACCCAGTACTTC. Looking up the rest from reference TRBV5-6 and TRBJ2-5 gives the full variable domain: DAGVTQSPTHLIKTRGQQVTLRCSPKSGHDTVSWYQQALGQGPQFIFQYYEEEERQRGNFPDRFSGHQFPNYSSELNVNALLLGDSALYLCASSVTGPHETQYFGPGTRLLVL.